The entry below gives a single T cell receptor beta chain sequence along with its context. Residents of 24 US areas, aged roughly 18 to 90 years, made up the participants. Participant reports of clinical history set cohort assignment. This specimen belongs to a study of blood T cell repertoires in COVID-19. Across the whole study: Sources were T cells, B-cell-depleted T cells, or PBMCs; the material itself was cDNA or gDNA.

Original data processing: How many nucleated cells were present was estimated from reference gene primer amplification. TCRdb keeps only in-frame clones here, not all; method: immunoSEQ multiplex PCR. Clonal size and the V and J genes are those of that table, whereas D and trimming came from the DNA. The table includes roughly 220,000 clones, around 80% detected once. The CDR3 sequence is 14 residues long. V lost 2 bases to trimming and J lost 5 bases; unmatched junction nucleotides: 1. Per germline, CDR1 SGHRS and CDR2 YFSETQ. The J gene is TRBJ1-6, the V gene TRBV5-1, with 7 positions matching TRBD1. Sequencing was done on a sample of PBMCs or T cells enriched from blood (not recorded which). This sequence originates from a man aged 30 to 39 with acute COVID-19. CDR3 sequence: CASSLQGNNSPLHF. The CDR3 DNA sequence: TGCGCCAGCAGCTTACAGGGGAATAATTCACCCCTCCACTTT.